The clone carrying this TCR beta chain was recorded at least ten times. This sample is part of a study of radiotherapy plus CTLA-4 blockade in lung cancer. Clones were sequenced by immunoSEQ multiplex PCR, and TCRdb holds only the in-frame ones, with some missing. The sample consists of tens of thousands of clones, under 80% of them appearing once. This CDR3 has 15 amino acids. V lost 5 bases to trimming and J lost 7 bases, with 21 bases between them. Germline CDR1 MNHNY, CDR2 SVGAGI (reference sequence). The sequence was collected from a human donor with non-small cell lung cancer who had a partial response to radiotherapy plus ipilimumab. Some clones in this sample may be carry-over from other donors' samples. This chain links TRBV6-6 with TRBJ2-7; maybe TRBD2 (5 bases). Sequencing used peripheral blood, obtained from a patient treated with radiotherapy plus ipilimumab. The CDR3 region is CASSPESGISGEQYF. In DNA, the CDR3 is TGTGCCAGCAGTCCGGAAAGCGGTATTTCGGGGGAGCAGTACTTC.